This entry describes one T cell receptor beta chain. Its specificity is unknown. Repertoires were generated with immunoSEQ multiplex PCR, while TCRdb's copy carries only in-frame clones and drops some. In the table there are roughly 100,000 clones, roughly 80% of which are singletons. The sample is drawn from a study of T cell clones after liver transplantation. Study-level information: A pre-transplant mixed lymphocyte reaction with TCRbeta sequencing defined graft-donor-reactive clones followed in post-transplant blood. Pre-transplant mixed lymphocyte reactions yielded third-party-reactive TCRbeta sequences as comparators for graft-donor-reactive sequences.

Germline V gene lookup returns CDR1 MNHNS and CDR2 SASEGT. CDR3 size: 14 residues. V lost 8 bases and J 5 bases, leaving 18 bases between the germline ends. Whole-study findings and limits: Migration into the graft, not deletion, may explain lost graft donor-reactive T cells. Small, mixed patient groups and varying post-transplant times limit these conclusions.

This specimen consisted of CD4+ T cells from blood, obtained approximately 43 months after liver transplant. The chain employs TRBV6-1 and TRBJ2-5; D possibly matches TRBD1 or TRBD2 (5 bases each). The TCR comes from a human patient who received a liver transplant. Some T cells may have come from the graft donor. CDR3 amino acids: CASSPVTWGETQYF. The DNA of the CDR3 is TGTGCCAGCTCCCCGGTAACATGGGGGGAGACCCAGTACTTC.